This T cell receptor beta chain was documented in a study of shared clonotypes between healthy human individuals. The study, taken as a whole, reports: Naive subsets generally exceeded memory subsets in estimated richness. The study sampled only blood, and tissue repertoires likely differ.

On this clone itself: Its specificity is unknown.

Clones were read by immunoSEQ multiplex PCR, and TCRdb kept only the in-frame ones, dropping some. The table lists some 240,000 clones, 60% to 80% of them singletons. CD4+ cell separation produced CD45RA+ naive and CD45RA-negative memory subsets. CDR3 size: 15 residues. V shed 0 bases and J shed 7 bases, with 13 bases lying between them. Germline lookup yields CDR1 LGHNA and CDR2 YSLEER. V gene TRBV4-3 combines with J gene TRBJ2-1; D perhaps matches TRBD2 (6 bases). Sequencing input: memory CD4+ T cells sorted from blood. Indicated subset: CD45RA-negative fraction. The receptor was derived from a man aged 30-40 years in good health. The CDR3: CASSQDIISGNEQFF. The CDR3 DNA reads as TGCGCCAGCAGCCAAGATATTATTAGCGGAAATGAGCAGTTCTTC.